A selection of T cell receptor beta chains follows, all from one sample in a study of shared clonotypes between healthy human individuals. Measured with immunoSEQ multiplex PCR; TCRdb has only the in-frame clones, and not every one. The sample consists of approximately 1.5 million clones, approximately 98% of them appearing once. Sequenced: naive CD4+ T cells sorted from blood. All receptors come from a man younger than 45 in good health. The CDR3 runs from the conserved cysteine through the conserved F or W. A D gene is named only where the DNA matches it firmly. Clone size is not always given. Where it is, it says once, few, many or a class for expanded clones.

v_call	d_call	clone_size	j_call	cdr3_nt	cdr3_aa
TRBV7-2	TRBD2	-	TRBJ2-2	TGTGCCAGCAGCTTAGTCAGCGGGAGTACCGGGGAGCTGTTTTTT	CASSLVSGSTGELFF
TRBV2	-	once	TRBJ2-1	TGTGCCAGCAGTGATTCTAGTTCTAATGAGCAGTTCTTC	CASSDSSSNEQFF
TRBV5-5	-	-	TRBJ1-2	TGTGCCAGCAGCTTCCCGACTAACTATGGCTACACCTTC	CASSFPTNYGYTF
TRBV6-5	TRBD2	-	TRBJ2-1	TGTGCCAGCGGGGATAGCGGGAGGTCTTCCAATGAGCAGTTCTTC	CASGDSGRSSNEQFF
TRBV7-8	-	-	TRBJ2-6	TGTGCCAGCAGCTTAGCCCTTGGGGCCAACGTCCTGACTTTC	CASSLALGANVLTF
TRBV14	-	-	TRBJ2-2	TGTGCCAGCGGAGAGCGCCTAGCCGGGAACACCGGGGAGCTGTTTTTT	CASGERLAGNTGELFF
TRBV18	-	-	TRBJ1-1	TGTGCCAGCTCACCCTCGGGGCGTAACACTGAAGCTTTCTTT	CASSPSGRNTEAFF
TRBV28	-	once	TRBJ2-4	TGTGCCAGCAGACCGGAGCCAAACGGCATTCAGTACTTC	CASRPEPNGIQYF
TRBV30	-	-	TRBJ1-3	TGTGCCTGGATGTCTAGGGCGCTGGTAAACACCATATATTTT	CAWMSRALVNTIYF
TRBV27	-	-	TRBJ2-5	TGTGCCAGCAGCCCGTACAGGGAAGAGACCCAGTACTTC	CASSPYREETQYF
TRBV5-1	-	once	TRBJ1-1	TGCGCCAGCAGCTTGGACCGTAACACTGAAGCTTTCTTT	CASSLDRNTEAFF
TRBV5-4	-	-	TRBJ1-1	TGTGCCAGCAGCCCTCGGACTCCGGGTACTGAAGCTTTCTTT	CASSPRTPGTEAFF
TRBV10-3	-	-	TRBJ1-1	TGTGCCATCAGTGAGTCACAGGGGAACACTGAAGCTTTCTTT	CAISESQGNTEAFF
TRBV7-9	-	-	TRBJ2-2	TGTGCCAGCAGCTTAGGTCAGGGCACCGGGGAGCTGTTTTTT	CASSLGQGTGELFF
TRBV7-2	TRBD2	-	TRBJ2-1	TGTGCCAGCAGCTTAGATCTGGCTAGCGGGTATTACAATGAGCAGTTCTTC	CASSLDLASGYYNEQFF
TRBV9	TRBD2	-	TRBJ2-3	TGTGCCAGCAGCGTAGTCCTAGCGGGAAGTGTGCAGTATTTT	CASSVVLAGSVQYF
TRBV25-1	TRBD2	-	TRBJ2-1	TGTGCCAGCAGTGTTCAGCTAGCGGAGGACAATGGGCAGTTCTTC	CASSVQLAEDNGQFF
TRBV5-5	TRBD2	once	TRBJ2-1	TGTGCCAGCAGCTCAGGGACTAGCGGGATGCCCTACAATGAGCAGTTCTTC	CASSSGTSGMPYNEQFF
TRBV2	-	-	TRBJ1-1	TGTGCCAGCAGGAGCGGGGTGAGGACTGAAGCTTTCTTT	CASRSGVRTEAFF
TRBV7-6	-	-	TRBJ2-6	TGTGCCAGCAGCTTAGAGAAGAGCTCTGGGGCCAACGTCCTGACTTTC	CASSLEKSSGANVLTF
TRBV10-3	-	-	TRBJ1-1	TGTGCCATCAGTGAGTACGAGCTCACTGAAGCTTTCTTT	CAISEYELTEAFF
TRBV10-2	TRBD1	-	TRBJ1-5	TGCGCCAGCACCGGACAGGGGAATCAGCCCCAGCATTTT	CASTGQGNQPQHF
TRBV28	TRBD1	-	TRBJ1-1	TGTGCCAGCAGTTTGGGGGACAGGGGCAATACTGAAGCTTTCTTT	CASSLGDRGNTEAFF
TRBV27	TRBD1	-	TRBJ1-2	TGTGCCAGCAGTTTGCGGACCGGGACAGGGCGTCACTATGGCTACACCTTC	CASSLRTGTGRHYGYTF
TRBV6-5	-	-	TRBJ2-1	TGTGCCAGCAGTTACTCAGGCGGGACCCACAATGAGCAGTTCTTC	CASSYSGGTHNEQFF
TRBV28	-	once	TRBJ1-5	TGTGCCAGCAGTCAACGGCTCGTGGGGCTCGGCAATCAGCCCCAGCATTTT	CASSQRLVGLGNQPQHF
TRBV6-1	-	-	TRBJ2-3	TGTGCCACCACGCCCCAACGAGCGTACACAGATACGCAGTATTTT	CATTPQRAYTDTQYF
TRBV11-3	-	-	TRBJ1-1	TGTGCCAGCAGGCAAGGACAACTGAACACTGAAGCTTTCTTT	CASRQGQLNTEAFF
TRBV14	TRBD2	-	TRBJ2-1	TGTGCCAGCAGCCAAGAAGGAAGGACTAGCTACAATGAGCAGTTCTTC	CASSQEGRTSYNEQFF
TRBV10-1	TRBD1	-	TRBJ2-7	TGCGCCAGCAGTGACGACGACCTTTTTACGGACAGGGTCTACGAGCAGTACTTC	CASSDDDLFTDRVYEQYF
TRBV28	-	once	TRBJ1-4	TGTGCCAGCAGTTTCTCCACGGTCGGTGAAAAACTGTTTTTT	CASSFSTVGEKLFF
TRBV18	-	-	TRBJ2-7	TGTGCCAGCTCACCCGAGACGGATGCCTACGAGCAGTACTTC	CASSPETDAYEQYF
TRBV5-1	-	-	TRBJ2-6	TGCGCCAGCAGCTTGATGGGGGCTGGGGCCAACGTCCTGACTTTC	CASSLMGAGANVLTF
TRBV5-1	-	-	TRBJ1-2	TGCGCCAGCAGCTTGGAGCGGGGGCAGGGTGGCTACACCTTC	CASSLERGQGGYTF
TRBV5-1	-	-	TRBJ1-1	TGCGCCAGCACATTCGGGCCGAACACTGAAGCTTTCTTT	CASTFGPNTEAFF
TRBV18	-	-	TRBJ2-3	TGTGCCAGCTCACCAACCCAGTCTAGCACAGATACGCAGTATTTT	CASSPTQSSTDTQYF
TRBV7-3	-	-	TRBJ2-3	TGTGCCAGCAGCTTGGGAGGAGACACAGATACGCAGTATTTT	CASSLGGDTDTQYF
TRBV5-4	TRBD1	-	TRBJ2-5	TGTGCCAGCAGCACGGTGACAGGGGAAGAGACCCAGTACTTC	CASSTVTGEETQYF
TRBV14	TRBD2	-	TRBJ2-1	TGTGCCAGCAGCCAAGGGTCTCCTAGCGGGAGGTTCGATGAGCAGTTCTTC	CASSQGSPSGRFDEQFF
TRBV28	-	-	TRBJ2-2	TGTGCCATCCCGCACTTGAGGACAACCCCGAACACCGGGGAGCTGTTTTTT	CAIPHLRTTPNTGELFF
TRBV15	-	once	TRBJ2-5	TGTGCCACCAGCAGAGTAAACCTCGCCGGCCAAGAGACCCAGTACTTC	CATSRVNLAGQETQYF
TRBV28	TRBD2	-	TRBJ2-5	TGTGCCAGCAGTTTGACTAGCGGGATCCAAGAGACCCAGTACTTC	CASSLTSGIQETQYF
TRBV10-3	TRBD1	once	TRBJ1-1	TGTGCCTCAACAGGGGGCGGTTACACTGAAGCTTTCTTT	CASTGGGYTEAFF
TRBV4-1	TRBD2	-	TRBJ2-2	TGCGCCAGCAGCCCCGGACTAGCGGGAGCAGGGGAGCTGTTTTTT	CASSPGLAGAGELFF
TRBV7-6	-	-	TRBJ2-1	TGTGCCAGCAGCTTAATGTCCATTCCTTCTGGGGATGAGCAGTTCTTC	CASSLMSIPSGDEQFF
TRBV18	-	once	TRBJ2-6	TGTGCCAGCTCACCTTGGGATTCTGGGGCCAACGTCCTGACTTTC	CASSPWDSGANVLTF
TRBV7-6	-	-	TRBJ2-1	TGTGCCTCGGGGGACTCCTACAATGAGCAGTTCTTC	CASGDSYNEQFF
TRBV19	-	once	TRBJ1-1	TGTGCCAGTAGCGGGTACACTGAAGCTTTCTTT	CASSGYTEAFF